These 20 T cell receptor beta chains came from one sample sequenced in a study of T cell repertoires in cytomegalovirus infection. One entry per CDR3 protein results from TCRdb running MiXCR on the reads. The sample lists 490,000 or so distinct CDR3 sequences; roughly 12% were seen once. The specimen sequenced was PBMCs. These receptors originate from a human donor in good health (CMV status not recorded). Some clones in this sample may be carry-over from other donors' samples.

Notes on this clonotype: At one of its ends the junction is not consistent with the germline gene, which may arise from a read error. This CDR3 is CASSLDSRGPYEQYF. CDR3 DNA sequence: TGTGCCAGCAGCTTGGATTCCAGGGGGCCGTACGAGCAGTACTTC. The chain combines TRBV5-3 with TRBJ2-7; 8 bases line up with TRBD1. TRBV5-3 is an open reading frame, and its role is uncertain. There are 15 residues in the CDR3.

This clonotype has at least ten counts. V and J are TRBV7-6 and TRBJ1-1; D is undetermined. The germline V and J ends were trimmed by 2 bases and 0 bases, with 7 bases remaining between them. Germline V CDR1 and CDR2: SGHVS, FNYEAQ. CDR3 length: 14 residues. CDR3 residues: CASSLNKLNTEAFF. CDR3 bases: TGTGCCAGCAGCTTAAACAAATTGAACACTGAAGCTTTCTTT.

The chain uses TRBV9 and TRBJ2-7; no clear D. Trimming removed 0 bases from V and 2 bases from J, with 9 bases in between. Germline-derived CDR1 and CDR2 are SGDLS and YYNGEE. This CDR3 contains 14 residues. The CDR3 here is CASSVDLLAYEQYF. The CDR3 DNA reads as TGTGCCAGCAGCGTAGATCTGCTTGCCTACGAGCAGTACTTC.

Worth noting for this clonotype: At one end the junction does not follow the germline gene, possibly because of a read error. The chain employs TRBV12-3 or TRBV12-4 and TRBJ2-1; 11 positions agree with TRBD2. The CDR3 is 15 amino acids. CDR3 sequence (DNA): TGTGCCAGCAGTTCCGGGACTAGCGGCAACAATGGGCAGTTCTTC. Protein product: CASSSGTSGNNGQFF.

This clonotype was counted ten times or more. The chain links TRBV28 to TRBJ2-7; 11 bases are a match to TRBD2. Per the germline V gene, CDR1 is MDHEN and CDR2 is SYDVKM. The CDR3 extends over 15 amino acids. The V segment lost 10 bases and the J segment 7 bases; nucleotides outside the gene matches: 15. As DNA, the CDR3 is TGTGCCACCAATCTTAGCGGGAGGGCTTTGGGAGAGCAGTACTTC. It codes for CATNLSGRALGEQYF.

In its sample, this clonotype was seen many times. The CDR3 coding sequence is TGTGCCAGCAGCCCCGGGACTAGCCTTTACAATGAGCAGTTCTTC. It specifies CASSPGTSLYNEQFF. The chain combines TRBV12-3 or TRBV12-4 with TRBJ2-1; 9 positions match TRBD2. V shed 6 bases, J shed 4 bases, and the junction held 7 bases outside the gene matches. This CDR3 comprises 15 residues.

This clonotype showed up just a few times. The chain recombines TRBV2 with TRBJ2-7; 7 nucleotides line up with TRBD1. This CDR3 comprises 15 residues. The V gene's germline CDR1 is SNHLY and CDR2 FYNNEI. J gave up 6 bases and V 4 bases, and 12 bases lay outside the gene matches. Written as DNA, the CDR3 is TGTGCCAGCAGTGTGAAGGGGGCCGGGCGGGCCGAGCAGTACTTC. As protein: CASSVKGAGRAEQYF.

The gene calls are TRBV30 and TRBJ1-2; a possible D gene is TRBD1 (5 bases). The CDR3 totals 13 residues. CDR1 GTSNPN and CDR2 SVGIG come from the germline V gene (reference sequence). CDR3 in DNA: TGTGTCGGGCGTTGGGGGATGGTCTATGGCTACACCTTC. Its protein is CVGRWGMVYGYTF.

The sample holds many counts of this clonotype. This chain links TRBV7-8 with TRBJ1-2; D perhaps matches TRBD1 (5 bases). Germline CDR1 reads SGHVS; CDR2 reads FQNEAQ. The CDR3 has 13 amino acids. Between the trimmed V and J ends, which lost 1 base and 8 bases, there was a span of 11 bases. The CDR3 protein is CASSLEGRRGYTF. CDR3 DNA: TGTGCCAGCAGCTTAGAGGGGCGCAGAGGCTACACCTTC.

This clonotype has a count of ten or more. The chain couples TRBV12-3 or TRBV12-4 to TRBJ2-7; D gene uncertain. The CDR3 has 11 amino acids. The germline V and J ends were trimmed by 7 bases and 7 bases, with 11 bases remaining between them. CDR3 sequence (DNA): TGTGCCAGCACCTCGGGTGTGGAGCAGTACTTC. It translates to CASTSGVEQYF.

This clonotype was found a few times. The chain uses TRBV20-1 and TRBJ2-1; D is possibly TRBD2 (5 bases). CDR1 and CDR2 (germline): DFQATT, SNEGSKA (reference sequence). The CDR3 extends over 12 amino acids. Trimming took 7 bases from V and 4 from J, leaving 11 bases between them. DNA of the CDR3: TGCAGTGGGAGGCATCAGTACAATGAGCAGTTCTTC. The encoded protein is CSGRHQYNEQFF.

This clonotype appeared many times. The rearrangement links TRBV2 to TRBJ1-1, with 9 bases fitting TRBD1. V lost 5 bases, J lost 5 bases, and 9 bases stayed unmatched. In germline, CDR1 is SNHLY, CDR2 FYNNEI. The CDR3 runs 15 residues. For the CDR3, the DNA is TGTGCCAGCAGTTCCCGACAGGGGGTAAAGACTGAAGCTTTCTTT. Its translation: CASSSRQGVKTEAFF. The full variable domain, rest sourced from reference TRBV2 and TRBJ1-1, is EPEVTQTPSHQVTQMGQEVILRCVPISNHLYFYWYRQILGQKVEFLVSFYNNEISEKSEIFDDQFSVERPDGSNFTLKIRSTKLEDSAMYFCASSSRQGVKTEAFFGQGTRLTVV.

This clonotype has more than one count but fewer than ten. V is TRBV28 and J is TRBJ1-4; 7 positions match TRBD1. With 6 bases clipped from V and 8 bases from J, the junction kept 6 bases outside the gene matches. Germline CDR1 is MDHEN and CDR2 is SYDVKM. This CDR3 spans 13 amino acids. CDR3 sequence reads: CASRRQGAEKLFF. Here the CDR3 DNA reads TGTGCCAGCAGACGACAGGGAGCCGAAAAACTGTTTTTT.

This clonotype has a handful of counts. This chain joins TRBV20-1 and TRBJ1-6; 7 bases line up with TRBD1. J was trimmed by 10 bases and V by 0 bases; bases with no gene match: 6. Germline CDR1 and CDR2: DFQATT and SNEGSKA (reference sequence). CDR3 length equals 14 residues. The CDR3 DNA reads as TGCAGTGCTAGAGAGGGAGGGGGCGGCTCACCCCTCCACTTT. This translates into CSAREGGGGSPLHF.

Many counts were recorded for this clonotype. The rearrangement joins TRBV5-4 to TRBJ2-6, with D tentatively TRBD1 (5 bases). This CDR3 spans 16 amino acids. CDR1 and CDR2 (germline): SGHNT, YYREEE (reference sequence). The V end lost 6 bases, the J end lost 2 bases, and 15 bases lay between the germline ends. In DNA, the CDR3 is TGTGCCAGCAACCCAGGGATCCCAACTGGGGCCAACGTCCTGACTTTC. Protein sequence: CASNPGIPTGANVLTF.

In its sample, this clonotype was seen a few times. The chain combines TRBV20-1 with TRBJ1-6; no reliable D call. V was clipped by 5 bases and J by 8 bases, with 13 bases between them. The CDR3 runs 13 residues. Germline CDR1 is DFQATT and CDR2 is SNEGSKA (reference sequence). The DNA for the CDR3 is TGCAGTGCTGGACTCATAGAGGATTCACCCCTCCACTTT. The encoded protein is CSAGLIEDSPLHF.

This sequence joins TRBV11-2 and TRBJ2-1; D may be TRBD2 (5 bases). Germline V gene lookup returns CDR1 SGHAT and CDR2 FQNNGV. This CDR3 spans 16 amino acids. Trimming removed 1 base at V and 0 bases at J, with 10 bases between. The DNA of the CDR3 is TGTGCCAGCAGCTTAGCCGCAGCGGTCTCCTACAATGAGCAGTTCTTC. As protein: CASSLAAAVSYNEQFF.

The chain employs TRBV6-1 and TRBJ2-5, with 10 bases aligning to TRBD2. The CDR3 has 15 amino acids. Per the germline V gene, CDR1 is MNHNS and CDR2 is SASEGT. V lost 6 bases and J lost 1; bases outside the gene matches: 5. For the CDR3, the DNA is TGTGCCAGCAGGAAACTAGCGGGATCCCAAGAGACCCAGTACTTC. Translation gives CASRKLAGSQETQYF.

This clonotype has a count of ten or more. This chain uses TRBV7-9 with TRBJ1-6, with D uncertain. CDR3 length equals 15 residues. V lost 3 bases to trimming and J lost 3 bases, with 9 bases between them. Germline V CDR1 and CDR2: SEHNR, FQNEAQ (reference sequence). The DNA of the CDR3 is TGTGCCAGCAGCTTCACGACCGACTATAATTCACCCCTCCACTTT. This encodes CASSFTTDYNSPLHF.

This clonotype was observed many times. The rearrangement joins TRBV7-6 to TRBJ2-7; a possible D gene is TRBD2 (6 bases). This CDR3 region has 11 residues. Germline lookup yields CDR1 SGHVS and CDR2 FNYEAQ. Trimming cost V 8 bases and J 1 base, with 6 bases left between them. CDR3 residues: CASGGSYEQYF. The CDR3 DNA reads as TGTGCCAGCGGAGGGTCCTACGAGCAGTACTTC.